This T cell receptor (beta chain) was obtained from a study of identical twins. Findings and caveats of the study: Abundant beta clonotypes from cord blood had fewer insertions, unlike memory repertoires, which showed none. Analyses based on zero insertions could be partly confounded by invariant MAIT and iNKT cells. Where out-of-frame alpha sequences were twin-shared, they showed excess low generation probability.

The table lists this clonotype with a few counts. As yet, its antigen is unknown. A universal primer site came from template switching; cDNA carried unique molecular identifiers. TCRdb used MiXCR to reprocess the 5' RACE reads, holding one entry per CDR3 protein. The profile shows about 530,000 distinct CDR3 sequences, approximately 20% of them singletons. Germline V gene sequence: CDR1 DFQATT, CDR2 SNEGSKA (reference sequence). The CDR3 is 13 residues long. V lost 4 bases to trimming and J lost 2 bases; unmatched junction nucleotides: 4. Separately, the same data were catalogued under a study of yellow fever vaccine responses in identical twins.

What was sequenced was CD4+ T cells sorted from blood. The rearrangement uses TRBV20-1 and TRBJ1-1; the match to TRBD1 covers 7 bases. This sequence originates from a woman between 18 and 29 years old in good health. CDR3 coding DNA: TGCAGTGCTACTGGACAGGCAAACACTGAAGCTTTCTTT. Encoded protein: CSATGQANTEAFF.